This T cell receptor beta chain was observed in a study of identical twins. Among all donors, each was a healthy Caucasian. TCRdb passed the 5' RACE reads through MiXCR, listing each CDR3 protein once. Of approximately 700,000 distinct CDR3 sequences in the sample, around a sixth are singletons; the top ten hold over 10%. Comment on this clonotype: Its antigen is unknown.

Trimming left V 3 bases short and J 0 bases short, with 12 bases between. The germline gives CDR1 DFQATT, CDR2 SNEGSKA (reference sequence). The CDR3 has 15 residues. Study-wide findings and caveats: The authors noted that invariant MAIT and iNKT cells could partly confound zero-insertion analyses. In monozygotic twins, models underestimated the sharing of out-of-frame TCR alpha. Memory repertoires lacked the insertion deficit that abundant cord blood beta clonotypes showed.

This same sample was also part of a study on T cells expressing NK-cell markers.

This receptor was obtained from a woman under 30 in good health. This chain links TRBV20-1 with TRBJ2-1; no clear D gene. The sequenced sample consisted of PBMCs. CDR3 region: CSASLPGRSYNEQFF. In DNA, the CDR3 is TGCAGTGCTAGTCTTCCCGGGCGCTCCTACAATGAGCAGTTCTTC.